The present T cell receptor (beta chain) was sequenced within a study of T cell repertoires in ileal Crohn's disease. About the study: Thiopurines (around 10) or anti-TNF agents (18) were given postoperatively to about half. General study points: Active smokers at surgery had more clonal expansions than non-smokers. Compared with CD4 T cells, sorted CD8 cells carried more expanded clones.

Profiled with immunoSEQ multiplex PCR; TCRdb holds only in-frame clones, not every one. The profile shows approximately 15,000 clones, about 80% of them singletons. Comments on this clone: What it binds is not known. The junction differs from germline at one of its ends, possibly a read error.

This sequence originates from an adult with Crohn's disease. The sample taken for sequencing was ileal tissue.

The DNA of the CDR3 is TGTGCCAGCAGCCCACGACCGGGACAGGGGGCCCCGCTCTTC. It specifies CASSPRPGQGAPLF. This chain joins TRBV6-5 and TRBJ1-2; 12 bases map to TRBD1. The CDR3 contains 14 residues. Germline CDR1 reads MNHEY; CDR2 reads SVGAGI.